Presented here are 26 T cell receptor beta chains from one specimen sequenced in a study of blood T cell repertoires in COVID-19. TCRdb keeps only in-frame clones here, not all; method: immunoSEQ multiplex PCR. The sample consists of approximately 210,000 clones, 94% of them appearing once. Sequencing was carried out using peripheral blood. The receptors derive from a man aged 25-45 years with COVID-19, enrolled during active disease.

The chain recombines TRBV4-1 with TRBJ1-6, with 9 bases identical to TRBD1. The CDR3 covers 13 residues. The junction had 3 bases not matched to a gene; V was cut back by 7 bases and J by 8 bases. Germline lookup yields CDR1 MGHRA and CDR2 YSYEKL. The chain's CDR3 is CASKRQGDSPLHF. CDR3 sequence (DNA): TGCGCCAGCAAACGACAGGGGGATTCACCCCTCCACTTT.

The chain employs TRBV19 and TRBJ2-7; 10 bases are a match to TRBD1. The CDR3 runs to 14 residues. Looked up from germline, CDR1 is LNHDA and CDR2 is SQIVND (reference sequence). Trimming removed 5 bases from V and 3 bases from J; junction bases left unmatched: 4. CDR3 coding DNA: TGTGCCAGTAGTCACCGGGACAGGGGCTACGAGCAGTACTTC. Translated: CASSHRDRGYEQYF.

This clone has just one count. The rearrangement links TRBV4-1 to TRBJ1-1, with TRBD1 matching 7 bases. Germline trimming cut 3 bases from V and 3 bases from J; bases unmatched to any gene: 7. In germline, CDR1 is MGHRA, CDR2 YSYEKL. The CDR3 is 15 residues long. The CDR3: CASSHYKGAYTEAFF. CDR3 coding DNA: TGCGCCAGCAGCCATTACAAGGGGGCCTACACTGAAGCTTTCTTT.

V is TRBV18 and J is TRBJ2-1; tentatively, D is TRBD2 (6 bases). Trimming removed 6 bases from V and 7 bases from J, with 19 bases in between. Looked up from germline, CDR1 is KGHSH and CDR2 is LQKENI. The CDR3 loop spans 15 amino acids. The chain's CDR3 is CASSPSDAGRNEQFF. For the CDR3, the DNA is TGTGCCAGCTCCCCTAGCGACGCCGGGAGAAATGAGCAGTTCTTC.

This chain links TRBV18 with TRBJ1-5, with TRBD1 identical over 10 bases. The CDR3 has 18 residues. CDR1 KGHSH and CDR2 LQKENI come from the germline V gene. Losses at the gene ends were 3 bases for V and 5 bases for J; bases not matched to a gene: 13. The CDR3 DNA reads TGTGCCAGCTCACCGTTGGTAGGGGACAGGGGTGGGTATCAGCCCCAGCATTTT. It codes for CASSPLVGDRGGYQPQHF. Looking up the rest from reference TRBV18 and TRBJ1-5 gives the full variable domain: NAGVMQNPRHLVRRRGQEARLRCSPMKGHSHVYWYRQLPEEGLKFMVYLQKENIIDESGMPKERFSAEFPKEGPSILRIQQVVRGDSAAYFCASSPLVGDRGGYQPQHFGDGTRLSIL.

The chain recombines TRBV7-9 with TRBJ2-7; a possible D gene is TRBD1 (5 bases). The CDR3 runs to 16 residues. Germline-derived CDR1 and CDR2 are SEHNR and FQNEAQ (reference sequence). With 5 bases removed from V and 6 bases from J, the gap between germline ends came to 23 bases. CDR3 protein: CASSRFQTAEGAEQYF. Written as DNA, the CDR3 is TGTGCCAGCAGCCGATTCCAGACGGCAGAAGGGGCCGAGCAGTACTTC.

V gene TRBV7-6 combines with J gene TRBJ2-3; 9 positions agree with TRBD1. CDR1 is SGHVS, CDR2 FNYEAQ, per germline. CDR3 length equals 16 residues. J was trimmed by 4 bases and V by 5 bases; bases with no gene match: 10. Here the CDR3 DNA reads TGTGCCAGCAGCGCTCCGGGACAGGGAGGCCCAGATACGCAGTATTTT. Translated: CASSAPGQGGPDTQYF.

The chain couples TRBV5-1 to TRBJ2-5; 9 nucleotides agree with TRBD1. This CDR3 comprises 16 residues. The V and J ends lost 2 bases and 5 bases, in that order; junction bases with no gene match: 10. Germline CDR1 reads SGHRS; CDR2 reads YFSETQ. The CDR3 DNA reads TGCGCCAGCAGCTTATTGGGACAGGGAGGGCTGGAGACCCAGTACTTC. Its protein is CASSLLGQGGLETQYF.

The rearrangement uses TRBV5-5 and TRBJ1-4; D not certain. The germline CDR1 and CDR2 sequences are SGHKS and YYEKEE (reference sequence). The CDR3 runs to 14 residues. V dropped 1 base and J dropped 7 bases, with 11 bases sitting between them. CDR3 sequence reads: CASSLLGGAEKLFF. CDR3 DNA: TGTGCCAGCAGCTTGTTGGGAGGCGCTGAAAAACTGTTTTTT.

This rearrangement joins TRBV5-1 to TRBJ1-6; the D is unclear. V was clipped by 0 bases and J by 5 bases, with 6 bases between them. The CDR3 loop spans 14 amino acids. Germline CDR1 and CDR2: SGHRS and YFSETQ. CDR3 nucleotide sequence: TGCGCCAGCAGCTTGGGAGCAAATAATTCACCCCTCCACTTT. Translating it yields CASSLGANNSPLHF.

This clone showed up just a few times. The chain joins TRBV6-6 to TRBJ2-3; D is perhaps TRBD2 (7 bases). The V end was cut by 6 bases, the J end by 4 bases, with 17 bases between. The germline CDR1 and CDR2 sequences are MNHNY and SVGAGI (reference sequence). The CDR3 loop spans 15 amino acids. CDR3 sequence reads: CASSPPRGGADTQYF. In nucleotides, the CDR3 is TGTGCCAGCAGCCCGCCGAGGGGGGGTGCAGATACGCAGTATTTT.

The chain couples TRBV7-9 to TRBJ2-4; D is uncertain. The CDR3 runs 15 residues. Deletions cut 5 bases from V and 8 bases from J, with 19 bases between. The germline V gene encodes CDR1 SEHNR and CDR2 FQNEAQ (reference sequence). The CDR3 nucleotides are TGTGCCAGCAGCCGCCTCTCCGCCGGGTGGGACATTCAGTACTTC. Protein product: CASSRLSAGWDIQYF.

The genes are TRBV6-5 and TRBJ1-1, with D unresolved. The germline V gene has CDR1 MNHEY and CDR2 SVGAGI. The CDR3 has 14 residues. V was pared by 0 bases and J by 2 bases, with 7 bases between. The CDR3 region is CASSYSTPNTEAFF. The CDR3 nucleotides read TGTGCCAGCAGTTACTCAACACCAAACACTGAAGCTTTCTTT.

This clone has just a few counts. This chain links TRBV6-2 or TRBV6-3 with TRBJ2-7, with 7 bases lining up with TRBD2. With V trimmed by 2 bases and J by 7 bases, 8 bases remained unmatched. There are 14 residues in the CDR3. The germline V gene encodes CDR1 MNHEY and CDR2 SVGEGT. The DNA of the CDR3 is TGTGCCAGCAGTTACACGGCGGGGGAAGGGGAGCAGTACTTC. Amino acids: CASSYTAGEGEQYF.

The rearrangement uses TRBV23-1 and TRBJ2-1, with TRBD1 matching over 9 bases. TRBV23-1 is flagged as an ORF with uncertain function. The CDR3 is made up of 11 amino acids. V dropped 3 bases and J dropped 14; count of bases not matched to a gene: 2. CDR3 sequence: CASSQWDREFF. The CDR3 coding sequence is TGCGCCAGCAGTCAGTGGGACAGGGAGTTCTTC.

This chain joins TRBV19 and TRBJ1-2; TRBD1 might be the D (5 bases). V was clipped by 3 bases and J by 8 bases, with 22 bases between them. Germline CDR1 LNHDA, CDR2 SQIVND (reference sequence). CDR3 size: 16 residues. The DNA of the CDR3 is TGTGCCAGTAGTATCGGTGGAGGGGTTCGCTCGGCGGGCTACACCTTC. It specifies CASSIGGGVRSAGYTF.

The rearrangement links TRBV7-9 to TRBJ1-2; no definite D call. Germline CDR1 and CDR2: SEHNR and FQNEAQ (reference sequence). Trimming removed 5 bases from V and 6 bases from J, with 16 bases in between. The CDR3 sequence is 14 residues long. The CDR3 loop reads CASSPAGRRDGYTF. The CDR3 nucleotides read TGTGCCAGCAGCCCGGCCGGGAGGAGGGATGGCTACACCTTC.

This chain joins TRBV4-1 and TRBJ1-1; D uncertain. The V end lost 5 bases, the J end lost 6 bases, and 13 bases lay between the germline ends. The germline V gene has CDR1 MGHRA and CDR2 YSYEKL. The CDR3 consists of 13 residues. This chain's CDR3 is CASSTGRIPEAFF. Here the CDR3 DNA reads TGCGCCAGCAGCACGGGGAGGATCCCTGAAGCTTTCTTT.

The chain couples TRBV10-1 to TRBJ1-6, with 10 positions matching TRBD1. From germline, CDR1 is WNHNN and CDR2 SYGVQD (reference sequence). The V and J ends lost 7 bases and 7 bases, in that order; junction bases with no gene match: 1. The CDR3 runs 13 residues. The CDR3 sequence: CASMGQGNSPLHF. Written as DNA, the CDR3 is TGCGCCAGCATGGGACAGGGGAATTCACCCCTCCACTTT.

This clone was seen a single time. The CDR3 reads CASSTTGTVNTEAFF. CDR3 nucleotides: TGTGCCAGCAGTACCACCGGGACAGTGAACACTGAAGCTTTCTTT. The gene calls are TRBV28 and TRBJ1-1; 7 positions match TRBD1. The CDR3 runs 15 residues. V shed 5 bases, J shed 0 bases, and the junction held 6 bases outside the gene matches. CDR1 and CDR2 from the germline V gene are MDHEN and SYDVKM.

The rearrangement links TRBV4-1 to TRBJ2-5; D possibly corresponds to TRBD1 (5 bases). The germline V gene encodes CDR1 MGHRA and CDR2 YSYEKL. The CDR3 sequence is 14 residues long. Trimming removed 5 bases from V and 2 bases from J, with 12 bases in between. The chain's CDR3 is CASSSDMAQETQYF. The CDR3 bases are TGCGCCAGCAGCTCGGACATGGCTCAAGAGACCCAGTACTTC.

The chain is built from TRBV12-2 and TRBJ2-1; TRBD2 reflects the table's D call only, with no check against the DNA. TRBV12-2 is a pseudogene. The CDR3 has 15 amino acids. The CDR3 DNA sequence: TGTGCAAGTCGCTTGGACTACCCAATCTCCAATGAGCAGTTCTTC. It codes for CASRLDYPISNEQFF.

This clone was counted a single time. The CDR3 sequence: CASNTAGGGGTEAFF. In DNA form, the CDR3 reads TGTGCCAGCAATACCGCAGGGGGTGGTGGGACTGAAGCTTTCTTT. V is TRBV6-5 and J is TRBJ1-1; 7 nucleotides match TRBD1. Germline V CDR1 and CDR2: MNHEY, SVGAGI. The ends lost 7 bases at V and 5 bases at J; junction bases unmatched: 13. This CDR3 is built from 15 residues.

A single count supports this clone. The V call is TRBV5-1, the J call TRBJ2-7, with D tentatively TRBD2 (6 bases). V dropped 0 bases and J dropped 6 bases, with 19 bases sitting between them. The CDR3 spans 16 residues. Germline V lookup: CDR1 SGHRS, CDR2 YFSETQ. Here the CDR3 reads CASSLAGGRLTSEQYF. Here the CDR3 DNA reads TGCGCCAGCAGCTTGGCCGGGGGACGCCTTACAAGCGAGCAGTACTTC.

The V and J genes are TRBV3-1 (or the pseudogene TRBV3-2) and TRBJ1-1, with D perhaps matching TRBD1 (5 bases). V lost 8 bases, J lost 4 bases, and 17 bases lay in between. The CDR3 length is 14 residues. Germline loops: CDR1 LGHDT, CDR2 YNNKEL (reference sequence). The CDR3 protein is CASGLPGEGTEAFF. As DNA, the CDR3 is TGTGCCAGCGGACTACCGGGGGAGGGCACTGAAGCTTTCTTT.

Here the CDR3 reads CASSQIRDNNEKLFF. DNA for the CDR3: TGTGCCAGCAGCCAGATTCGGGATAATAATGAAAAACTGTTTTTT. This sequence joins TRBV11-2 and TRBJ1-4; D remains unclear. CDR1 is SGHAT and CDR2 is FQNNGV in the germline V gene. CDR3 length: 15 residues. The V and J ends lost 5 bases and 4 bases respectively, with 14 bases between them.